Listed here are 28 T cell receptor beta chains from one sample, sequenced in a study of OX40 agonist ivuxolimab in advanced cancers. Profiling relied on immunoSEQ multiplex PCR, and the TCRdb table lists in-frame clones only, not all of them. Of some 98,000 clones listed, about nine tenths are singletons. This specimen was CD4+ or CD8+ T cells sorted from blood, taken in a trial of the OX40 agonist ivuxolimab. These receptors were collected from an adult with an advanced solid tumor such as melanoma, head and neck, liver or kidney cancer.

J is TRBJ2-7 and V is TRBV30, with D perhaps TRBD2 (6 bases). CDR1 and CDR2 from the germline V gene are GTSNPN and SVGIG (reference sequence). CDR3 length equals 13 residues. V lost 1 base and J lost 8, with 15 bases in between. The DNA for the CDR3 is TGTGCCTGGAGTGCCCCTCGCGGGGCTCAGCAGTACTTC. Its protein product is CAWSAPRGAQQYF.

This rearrangement joins TRBV10-1 to TRBJ1-1; D unresolved. Trimming removed 0 bases at V and 9 bases at J, with 14 bases between. Germline lookup yields CDR1 WNHNN and CDR2 SYGVQD (reference sequence). The CDR3 has 14 amino acids. CDR3 region: CASSESGSGGKAFF. In DNA form, the CDR3 reads TGCGCCAGCAGTGAGTCGGGCAGCGGCGGGAAAGCTTTCTTT.

The chain couples TRBV7-8 to TRBJ1-1, with TRBD1 matching 8 bases. V dropped 5 bases and J dropped 0; count of bases not matched to a gene: 11. Germline lookup yields CDR1 SGHVS and CDR2 FQNEAQ. There are 17 residues in the CDR3. CDR3 residues: CASSPRAGGNVNTEAFF. The CDR3 coding sequence is TGTGCCAGCAGCCCCAGGGCAGGGGGCAACGTGAACACTGAAGCTTTCTTT.

The V and J genes are TRBV27 and TRBJ2-3; 11 bases align to TRBD2. Germline V gene sequence: CDR1 MNHEY, CDR2 SMNVEV (reference sequence). The CDR3 length is 17 residues. The V and J ends lost 3 bases and 6 bases, in that order; junction bases with no gene match: 11. The CDR3 reads CASSFPGVAGGPDTQYF. The CDR3 DNA is TGTGCCAGCAGTTTCCCCGGAGTAGCGGGGGGGCCCGATACGCAGTATTTT.

Only a few counts were recorded for this clone. The chain is built from TRBV19 and TRBJ1-5; D may be TRBD1 (6 bases). V dropped 4 bases and J dropped 0 bases, with 10 bases sitting between them. This CDR3 has 15 residues. In germline, CDR1 is LNHDA, CDR2 SQIVND (reference sequence). The CDR3 nucleotides are TGTGCCAGTAGTAGGACAGCCTATAGCAATCAGCCCCAGCATTTT. The encoded protein is CASSRTAYSNQPQHF.

J is TRBJ1-1 and V is TRBV12-5; D unclear. Germline values: CDR1 LGHNT, CDR2 FRNRAP. The germline V and J ends were trimmed by 3 bases and 1 base, with 6 bases remaining between them. This CDR3 spans 13 amino acids. The CDR3 loop reads CASGLRGNTEAFF. The CDR3 nucleotides read TGTGCTAGTGGTTTACGGGGGAACACTGAAGCTTTCTTT. Full variable domain (outside the CDR3, taken from reference TRBV12-5 and TRBJ1-1): DARVTQTPRHKVTEMGQEVTMRCQPILGHNTVFWYRQTMMQGLELLAYFRNRAPLDDSGMPKDRFSAEMPDATLATLKIQPSEPRDSAVYFCASGLRGNTEAFFGQGTRLTVV.

The V call is TRBV27, the J call TRBJ2-1; D gene ambiguous. V lost 5 bases to trimming and J lost 0 bases, with 8 bases between them. The CDR3 sequence is 14 residues long. Germline CDR1 MNHEY, CDR2 SMNVEV (reference sequence). CDR3 nucleotides: TGTGCCAGCAGTCAGCCAGGCTCCTACAATGAGCAGTTCTTC. Protein product: CASSQPGSYNEQFF.

The chain is built from TRBV7-2 and TRBJ2-5; 7 positions agree with TRBD2. The ends lost 1 base at V and 2 bases at J; junction bases unmatched: 10. This CDR3 region has 17 residues. The V gene's germline CDR1 is SGHTA and CDR2 FQGNSA. Written as DNA, the CDR3 is TGTGCCAGCAGCTTAGTGTTTGGCTGGCGGGAGCAAGAGACCCAGTACTTC. Protein product: CASSLVFGWREQETQYF.

V and J are TRBV5-4 and TRBJ1-2; 11 bases align to TRBD1. CDR1 is SGHNT and CDR2 is YYREEE in the germline V gene (reference sequence). J lost 5 bases, V lost 0 bases, and 9 bases had no gene match. CDR3 length: 17 amino acids. CDR3 in DNA: TGTGCCAGCAGCTTGGAAGGACAGGGGGCAGTTTGGTATGGCTACACCTTC. Residues: CASSLEGQGAVWYGYTF.

V usage is TRBV2 and J usage is TRBJ2-5; 8 bases are a match to TRBD1. Germline trimming cut 7 bases from V and 5 bases from J; bases unmatched to any gene: 12. This CDR3 contains 15 residues. CDR1 SNHLY and CDR2 FYNNEI come from the germline V gene. DNA of the CDR3: TGTGCCAGCAATCTAGGACAGGGTGGAGTGGAGACCCAGTACTTC. Translated, it gives CASNLGQGGVETQYF.

This chain joins TRBV19 and TRBJ2-2, with TRBD1 matching over 7 bases. The germline V gene has CDR1 LNHDA and CDR2 SQIVND (reference sequence). V shed 10 bases and J 5 bases; nucleotides not matched to a gene: 13. The CDR3 spans 15 residues. The CDR3 loop is CATKGRQGGTGELFF. The CDR3, as DNA: TGTGCCACCAAGGGCAGACAGGGCGGGACCGGGGAGCTGTTTTTT.

The CDR3 loop is CASSQVTGAGGDTQYF. In DNA, the CDR3 is TGTGCCAGCAGCCAAGTTACAGGGGCAGGAGGAGATACGCAGTATTTT. The chain combines TRBV14 with TRBJ2-3; TRBD1 matches at 7 bases. Germline lookup yields CDR1 SGHDN and CDR2 FVKESK. J gave up 5 bases and V 1 base, and 9 bases lay outside the gene matches. The CDR3 is 16 amino acids.

The chain recombines TRBV19 with TRBJ1-1; D uncertain. The V end was cut by 3 bases, the J end by 1 base, with 9 bases between. CDR1 is LNHDA, CDR2 SQIVND, per germline (reference sequence). The CDR3 runs to 14 residues. DNA of the CDR3: TGTGCCAGTAGTATTATTGGGAGGAACACTGAAGCTTTCTTT. Translating it yields CASSIIGRNTEAFF.

To note about this clone: A read error may account for a junction end that differs from germline. This chain connects TRBV2 to TRBJ2-1; D might be TRBD1 (5 bases). The CDR3 loop spans 13 amino acids. Germline lookup yields CDR1 SNHLY and CDR2 FYNNEI. CDR3 nucleotides: TGTGCCAGCACCCTCCAGGGTCTAAATGAACAGTTCTTC. This codes for CASTLQGLNEQFF. The entire variable domain, with the rest obtained from reference TRBV2 and TRBJ2-1, is as follows: EPEVTQTPSHQVTQMGQEVILRCVPISNHLYFYWYRQILGQKVEFLVSFYNNEISEKSEIFDDQFSVERPDGSNFTLKIRSTKLEDSAMYFCASTLQGLNEQFFGPGTRLTVL.

The rearrangement uses TRBV11-1 and TRBJ1-2; possibly TRBD1 for D (5 bases). This CDR3 is built from 16 residues. The germline V and J ends were trimmed by 1 base and 4 bases, with 16 bases remaining between them. CDR1 is SGHAT and CDR2 is FQDESV in the germline V gene (reference sequence). For the CDR3, the DNA is TGTGCCAGCAGCTTAGTCACTGGGGCCAACACCTATGGCTACACCTTC. This encodes CASSLVTGANTYGYTF.

This chain joins TRBV5-1 and TRBJ2-7, with TRBD1 as a possible D gene (5 bases). Germline V lookup: CDR1 SGHRS, CDR2 YFSETQ. This CDR3 has 15 residues. The V end was cut by 6 bases, the J end by 5 bases, with 21 bases between. CDR3 nucleotide sequence: TGCGCCAGCACCCCCGGACGCTGGGGCCAGGACGAGCAGTACTTC. Protein product: CASTPGRWGQDEQYF.

The chain couples TRBV18 to TRBJ1-2; D gene unclear. Germline assignment: CDR1 KGHSH and CDR2 LQKENI. This CDR3 has 13 amino acids. V shed 5 bases and J shed 1 base, with 8 bases lying between them. CDR3 sequence (DNA): TGTGCCAGCTCAGACTTTGGTAACTATGGCTACACCTTC. Its translation is CASSDFGNYGYTF.

This chain joins TRBV29-1 and TRBJ2-2; the match to TRBD2 covers 9 bases. CDR1 is SQVTM and CDR2 is ANQGSEA in the germline V gene. V dropped 6 bases and J dropped 6; count of bases not matched to a gene: 8. The CDR3 covers 14 residues. DNA of the CDR3: TGCAGCGTCTGGAGCGGGGGGTTCGCCGGGGAGCTGTTTTTT. Translated: CSVWSGGFAGELFF.

The rearrangement links TRBV5-1 to TRBJ1-1; TRBD1 matches at 7 bases. Germline loops: CDR1 SGHRS, CDR2 YFSETQ. CDR3 length equals 18 residues. J lost 4 bases, V lost 2 bases, and 17 bases had no gene match. Written as DNA, the CDR3 is TGCGCCAGCAGCTTCGGGGTAAGGACAGGACGGGGGAGCACTGAAGCTTTCTTT. As protein: CASSFGVRTGRGSTEAFF.

A single count supports this clone. The chain is built from TRBV12-2 and TRBJ1-2. TRBV12-2 represents a pseudogene. The CDR3 has 14 amino acids. This CDR3 is CASRSPGRNYGYTF. In DNA form, the CDR3 reads TGTGCAAGTCGCTCGCCGGGACGGAACTATGGCTACACCTTC.

The rearrangement joins TRBV5-5 to TRBJ1-4; 7 bases fit TRBD1. There are 16 residues in the CDR3. V lost 2 bases to trimming and J lost 0 bases; unmatched junction nucleotides: 4. Germline CDR1 SGHKS, CDR2 YYEKEE (reference sequence). CDR3 loop: CASSFGQATTNEKLFF. As DNA, the CDR3 is TGTGCCAGCAGCTTTGGACAGGCGACAACTAATGAAAAACTGTTTTTT.

The V and J genes are TRBV12-5 and TRBJ2-5; D may match TRBD1 or TRBD2 (5 bases each). The J call could be wrong; TRBJ2-7 is a better fit for the DNA end. Germline loops: CDR1 LGHNT, CDR2 FRNRAP. This CDR3 is built from 16 residues. CDR3 loop: CASGLVIGTVPYEQYF. In DNA form, the CDR3 reads TGTGCTAGTGGTTTGGTAATCGGGACCGTGCCCTACGAGCAGTACTTC.

This sequence joins TRBV11-3 and TRBJ2-7; D may correspond to TRBD1 or TRBD2 (5 bases each). CDR3 length: 12 residues. V lost 11 bases and J lost 5, with 16 bases in between. Germline V gene sequence: CDR1 SGHNT, CDR2 YENEEA. Here the CDR3 DNA reads TGTGCCGGGGACGGAGGCGTCGACGAGCAGTACTTC. Translated, it gives CAGDGGVDEQYF.

A note on this clone: Other DNA sequences in the sample encode the same CDR3. J is TRBJ2-3 and V is TRBV5-6; D gene ambiguous. The CDR3 totals 12 residues. The V end was cut by 0 bases, the J end by 6 bases, with 5 bases between. Germline values: CDR1 SGHDT, CDR2 YYEEEE. This chain's CDR3 is CASSLGGDTQYF. As DNA, the CDR3 is TGTGCCAGCAGCTTGGGTGGCGATACGCAGTATTTT.

The gene calls are TRBV11-2 and TRBJ1-4; D is uncertain. Germline V gene sequence: CDR1 SGHAT, CDR2 FQNNGV. Trimming left V 1 base short and J 10 bases short, with 7 bases between. The CDR3 has 12 amino acids. This CDR3 reads CASSLATGKLFF. The CDR3 DNA sequence: TGTGCCAGCAGCTTAGCCACCGGAAAACTGTTTTTT.

The chain couples TRBV29-1 to TRBJ1-2; D perhaps matches TRBD1 (6 bases). The CDR3 length is 14 residues. Deletions cut 4 bases from V and 5 bases from J, with 17 bases between. Germline V lookup: CDR1 SQVTM, CDR2 ANQGSEA. This chain's CDR3 is CSVGAGAFVYGYTF. In nucleotides, the CDR3 is TGCAGCGTTGGGGCAGGGGCGTTCGTATATGGCTACACCTTC.

In this sample, this clone turned up a few times. This sequence joins TRBV6-5 and TRBJ1-4, with 8 bases fitting TRBD1. This CDR3 is 15 amino acids long. V lost 2 bases and J lost 8; bases outside the gene matches: 7. CDR1 is MNHEY and CDR2 is SVGAGI in the germline V gene. The DNA for the CDR3 is TGTGCCAGCAGTTACGTCAGGGGGCATGGGGAAAAACTGTTTTTT. This codes for CASSYVRGHGEKLFF.

A few counts support this clone. The gene calls are TRBV7-2 and TRBJ1-2, with 8 positions matching TRBD1. Germline V gene sequence: CDR1 SGHTA, CDR2 FQGNSA. Unmatched junction bases numbered 6, after V lost 1 base and J lost 8 bases. This CDR3 region has 14 residues. CDR3 in DNA: TGTGCCAGCAGCTTAGGAGACAGGGGAGGAGGCTACACCTTC. Translated: CASSLGDRGGGYTF.